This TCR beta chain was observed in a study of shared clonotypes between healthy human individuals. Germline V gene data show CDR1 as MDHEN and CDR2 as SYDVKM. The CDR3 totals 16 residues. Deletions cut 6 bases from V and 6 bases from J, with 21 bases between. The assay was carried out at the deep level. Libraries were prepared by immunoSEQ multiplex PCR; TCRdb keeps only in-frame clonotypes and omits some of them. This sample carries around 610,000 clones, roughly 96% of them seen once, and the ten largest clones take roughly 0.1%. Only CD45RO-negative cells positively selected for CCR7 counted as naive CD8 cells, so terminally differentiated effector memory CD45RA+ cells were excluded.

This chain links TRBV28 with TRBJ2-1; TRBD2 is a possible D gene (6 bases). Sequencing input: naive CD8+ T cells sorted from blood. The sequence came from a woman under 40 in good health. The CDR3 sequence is CASSRLVTSQGNEQFF. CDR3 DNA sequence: TGTGCCAGCAGCCGCCTAGTGACTAGTCAGGGCAATGAGCAGTTCTTC.